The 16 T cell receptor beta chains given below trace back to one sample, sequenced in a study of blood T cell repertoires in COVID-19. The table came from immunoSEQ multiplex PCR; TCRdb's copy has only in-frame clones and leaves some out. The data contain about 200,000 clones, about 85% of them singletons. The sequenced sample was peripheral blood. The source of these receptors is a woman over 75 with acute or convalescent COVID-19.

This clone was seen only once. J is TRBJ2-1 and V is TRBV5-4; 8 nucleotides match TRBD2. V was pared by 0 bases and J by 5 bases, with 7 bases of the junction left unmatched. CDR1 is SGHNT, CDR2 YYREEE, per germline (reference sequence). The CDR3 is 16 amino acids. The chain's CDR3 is CASSLAAGLVNNEQFF. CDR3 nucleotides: TGTGCCAGCAGCTTGGCCGCGGGACTAGTAAACAATGAGCAGTTCTTC.

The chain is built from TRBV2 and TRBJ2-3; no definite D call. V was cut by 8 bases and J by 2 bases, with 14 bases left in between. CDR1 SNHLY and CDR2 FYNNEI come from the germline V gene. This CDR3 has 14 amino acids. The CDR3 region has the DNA TGTGCCAGCGGAGAACTCCTCCTCACAGATACGCAGTATTTT. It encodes CASGELLLTDTQYF.

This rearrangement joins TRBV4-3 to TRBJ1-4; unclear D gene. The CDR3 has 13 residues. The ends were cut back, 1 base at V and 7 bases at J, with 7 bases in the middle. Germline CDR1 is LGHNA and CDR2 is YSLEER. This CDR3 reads CASSQGRVEKLFF. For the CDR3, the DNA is TGCGCCAGCAGCCAAGGTCGGGTTGAAAAACTGTTTTTT.

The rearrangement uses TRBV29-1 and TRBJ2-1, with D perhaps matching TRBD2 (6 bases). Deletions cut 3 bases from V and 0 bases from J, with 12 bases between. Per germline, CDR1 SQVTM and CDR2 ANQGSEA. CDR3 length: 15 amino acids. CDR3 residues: CSVEGTPASYNEQFF. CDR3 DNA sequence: TGCAGCGTTGAGGGGACTCCTGCCTCCTACAATGAGCAGTTCTTC.

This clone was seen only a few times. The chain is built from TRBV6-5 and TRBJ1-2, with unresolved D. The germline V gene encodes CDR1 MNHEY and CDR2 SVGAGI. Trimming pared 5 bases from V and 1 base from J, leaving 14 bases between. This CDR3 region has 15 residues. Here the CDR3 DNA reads TGTGCCAGCAGTCGCGCCCAGGCCTATAACTATGGCTACACCTTC. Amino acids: CASSRAQAYNYGYTF.

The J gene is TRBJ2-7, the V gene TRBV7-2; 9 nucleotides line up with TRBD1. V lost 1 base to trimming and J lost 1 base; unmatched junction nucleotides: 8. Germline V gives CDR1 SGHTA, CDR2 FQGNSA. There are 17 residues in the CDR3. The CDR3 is CASSLGPGQGYSYEQYF. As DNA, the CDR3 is TGTGCCAGCAGCTTAGGTCCGGGACAGGGTTATTCCTACGAGCAGTACTTC.

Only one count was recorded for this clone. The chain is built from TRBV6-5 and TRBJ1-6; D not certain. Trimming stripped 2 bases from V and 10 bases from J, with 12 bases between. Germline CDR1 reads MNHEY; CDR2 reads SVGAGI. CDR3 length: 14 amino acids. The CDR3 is CASSYGGLGSPLHF. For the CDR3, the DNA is TGTGCCAGCAGTTACGGAGGGCTCGGATCACCCCTCCACTTT.

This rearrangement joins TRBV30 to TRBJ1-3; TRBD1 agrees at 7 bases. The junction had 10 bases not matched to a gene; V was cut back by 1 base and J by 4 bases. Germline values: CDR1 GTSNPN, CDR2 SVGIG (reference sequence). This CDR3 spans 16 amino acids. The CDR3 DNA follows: TGTGCCTGGAGTGCTACAGGGGCCCTGCGAGGAAACACCATATATTTT. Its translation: CAWSATGALRGNTIYF.

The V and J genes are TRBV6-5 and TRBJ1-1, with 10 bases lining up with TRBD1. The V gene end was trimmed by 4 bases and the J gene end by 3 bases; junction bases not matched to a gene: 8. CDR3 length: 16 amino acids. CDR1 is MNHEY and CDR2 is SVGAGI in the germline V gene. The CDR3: CASSSHGTGAYTEAFF. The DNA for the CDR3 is TGTGCCAGCAGTTCCCACGGGACAGGGGCATACACTGAAGCTTTCTTT.

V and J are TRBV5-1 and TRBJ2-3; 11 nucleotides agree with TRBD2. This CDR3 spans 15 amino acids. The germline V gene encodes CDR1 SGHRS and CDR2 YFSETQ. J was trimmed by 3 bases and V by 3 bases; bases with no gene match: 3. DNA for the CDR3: TGCGCCAGCAGCTCGTGGACTAGCGGGACAGATACGCAGTATTTT. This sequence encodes CASSSWTSGTDTQYF.

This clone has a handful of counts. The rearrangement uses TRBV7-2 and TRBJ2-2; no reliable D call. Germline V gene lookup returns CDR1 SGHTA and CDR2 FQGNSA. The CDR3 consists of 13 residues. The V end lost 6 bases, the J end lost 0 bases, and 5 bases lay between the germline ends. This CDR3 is CASSYTNTGELFF. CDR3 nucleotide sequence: TGTGCCAGCAGTTATACGAACACCGGGGAGCTGTTTTTT.

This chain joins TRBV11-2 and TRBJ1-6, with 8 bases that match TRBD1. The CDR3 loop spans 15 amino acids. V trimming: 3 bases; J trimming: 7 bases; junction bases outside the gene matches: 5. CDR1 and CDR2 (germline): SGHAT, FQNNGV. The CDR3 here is CASSFRDRLNSPLHF. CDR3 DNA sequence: TGTGCCAGCAGCTTCCGGGACAGGTTAAATTCACCCCTCCACTTT.

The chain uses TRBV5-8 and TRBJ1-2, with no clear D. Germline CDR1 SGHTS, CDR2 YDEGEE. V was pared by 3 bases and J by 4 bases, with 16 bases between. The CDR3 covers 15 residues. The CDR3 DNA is TGTGCCAGCAGCTGGAACACCCTAAGGAGCTATGGCTACACCTTC. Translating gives CASSWNTLRSYGYTF.

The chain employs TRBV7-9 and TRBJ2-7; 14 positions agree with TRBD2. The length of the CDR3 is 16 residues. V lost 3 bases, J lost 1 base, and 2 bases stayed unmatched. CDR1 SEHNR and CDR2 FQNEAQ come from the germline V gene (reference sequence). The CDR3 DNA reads TGTGCCAGCAGCTTCGGACTAGCGGGAGGATCCTACGAGCAGTACTTC. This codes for CASSFGLAGGSYEQYF.

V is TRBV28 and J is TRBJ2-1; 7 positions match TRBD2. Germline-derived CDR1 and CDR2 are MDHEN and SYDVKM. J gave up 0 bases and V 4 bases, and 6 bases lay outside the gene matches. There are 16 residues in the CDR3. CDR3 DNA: TGTGCCAGCAGTTCTAGCGGAGCCCGCTCCTACAATGAGCAGTTCTTC. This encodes CASSSSGARSYNEQFF.

The CDR3 nucleotides are TGTGCCAGCAGCCAGGGACTAGCGGGATTGCAAGAGACCCAGTACTTC. It encodes CASSQGLAGLQETQYF. This chain connects TRBV14 to TRBJ2-5; 13 bases are shared with TRBD2. Germline-derived CDR1 and CDR2 are SGHDN and FVKESK. J was trimmed by 2 bases and V by 3 bases; bases with no gene match: 3. The CDR3 length is 16 residues.